A selection of T cell receptor beta chains follows, all from one sample in a study of T cells in Graves' hyperthyroidism and ophthalmopathy. TCRdb reanalysed the multiplex PCR reads using MiXCR and keeps one entry per CDR3 protein. Of 450,000 to 700,000 distinct CDR3 sequences detected, roughly 50% appear once; the ten largest clones hold roughly 20%. Sequencing was carried out using peripheral blood or thyroid tissue (not recorded which). The receptors were sampled from an adult woman with Graves' disease, either hyperthyroidism or ophthalmopathy (not recorded which). The CDR3 runs from the conserved cysteine through the conserved F or W. A D gene is named only where the DNA matches it firmly. Some rows have no size entry. The others give once, few or many, or a class for an expanded clone.

D gene,clone size,J gene,V gene,CDR3 protein,CDR3 DNA
.,.,TRBJ2-2,TRBV19,CASSMQGTNTGELFF,TGTGCCAGTAGTATGCAGGGGACGAACACCGGGGAGCTGTTTTTT
.,many,TRBJ1-3,TRBV6-1,CASSARDRLSGNTIYF,TGTGCCAGCAGTGCCAGAGACAGGCTCTCTGGAAACACCATATATTTT
.,many,TRBJ1-2,TRBV7-2,CASSFGQNGGYTF,TGTGCCAGCAGCTTCGGACAAAATGGTGGCTACACCTTC
TRBD2,.,TRBJ2-7,TRBV2,CARDWGTSVYEQYF,TGTGCTAGAGATTGGGGGACTAGCGTCTACGAGCAGTACTTC
TRBD1,.,TRBJ2-5,TRBV7-2,CASSFRDRGFETQYF,TGTGCCAGCAGCTTCCGCGACAGGGGTTTCGAGACCCAGTACTTC
.,few,TRBJ1-5,TRBV25-1,CASSESGSNQPQHF,TGTGCCAGCAGTGAATCGGGCAGCAATCAGCCCCAGCATTTT
.,many,TRBJ1-5,TRBV6-6,CASRPIEGNQPQHF,TGTGCCAGCAGACCCATCGAGGGGAACCAGCCCCAGCATTTT
.,few,TRBJ1-2,TRBV28,CASSLLGVVDGYTF,TGTGCCAGCAGTTTACTGGGGGTTGTTGATGGCTACACCTTC
.,many,TRBJ1-2,TRBV3-1,CASSQAGVGVYTF,TGTGCCAGCAGCCAAGCGGGGGTCGGGGTGTACACCTTC
TRBD2,many,TRBJ2-5,TRBV20-1,CSARRGDNGRAAVGPQETQYF,TGCAGTGCTCGGCGGGGGGATAACGGGAGGGCCGCGGTGGGCCCCCAAGAGACCCAGTACTTC
.,many,TRBJ2-7,TRBV6-5,CASGWSWQYF,TGTGCCAGCGGCTGGAGTTGGCAGTACTTC
TRBD1,many,TRBJ2-2,TRBV12-3/TRBV12-4,CASSWDSGRELFF,TGTGCCAGCAGTTGGGACAGCGGTAGGGAGCTGTTTTTT
.,few,TRBJ2-5,TRBV7-8,CASSPRTGSGQPQYF,TGTGCCAGCAGCCCAAGAACGGGATCGGGTCAGCCCCAGTACTTC
TRBD2,.,TRBJ2-5,TRBV27,CAISLGLAGVGETQYF,TGTGCCATCAGTTTAGGGCTAGCGGGAGTGGGAGAGACCCAGTACTTC
.,many,TRBJ2-2,TRBV6-1,CASSVPGADTGELFF,TGTGCCAGCAGTGTCCCAGGGGCCGACACCGGGGAGCTGTTTTTT
TRBD1,many,TRBJ1-5,TRBV19,CASSMGQAGNQPQHF,TGTGCCAGTAGTATGGGACAGGCCGGCAATCAGCCCCAGCATTTT
TRBD1,.,TRBJ1-4,TRBV7-9,CASRTTGGNEKLFF,TGTGCCAGCAGAACCACAGGGGGAAATGAAAAACTGTTTTTT
.,many,TRBJ1-6,TRBV6-1,CASSVGEWNSPLHF,TGTGCCAGCAGTGTGGGGGAATGGAATTCACCCCTCCACTTT
TRBD2,many,TRBJ2-7,TRBV25-1,CASSHLAGGPHEQYF,TGTGCCAGCAGCCATCTAGCGGGAGGGCCCCACGAGCAGTACTTC
.,.,TRBJ2-7,TRBV7-2,CASSLFIGGEQYF,TGTGCCAGCAGCTTATTTATCGGAGGGGAGCAGTACTTC
.,once,TRBJ2-5,TRBV20-1,CSARLAAAQETQYF,TGCAGTGCTAGATTGGCAGCGGCTCAAGAGACCCAGTACTTC
TRBD2,.,TRBJ2-5,TRBV5-1,CASSFRTSGSTQYF,TGCGCCAGCAGCTTTAGGACTAGCGGGAGCACCCAGTACTTC
TRBD1,many,TRBJ1-1,TRBV10-1,CASSEYRGTEAFF,TGCGCCAGCAGTGAGTACAGGGGGACTGAAGCTTTCTTT
.,.,TRBJ1-1,TRBV5-1,CASSQRSGMTYEAFF,TGCGCCAGCAGCCAGAGAAGCGGGATGACCTACGAAGCTTTCTTT
.,.,TRBJ1-4,TRBV20-1,CSASGAENEKLFF,TGCAGTGCCTCCGGGGCGGAAAATGAAAAACTGTTTTTT
TRBD1,many,TRBJ2-7,TRBV5-1,CASSLGQGAFDEQYF,TGCGCCAGCAGCTTGGGACAGGGCGCTTTCGACGAGCAGTACTTC
TRBD1,.,TRBJ1-1,TRBV25-1,CALPGQGGTEAFF,TGTGCCCTCCCTGGACAGGGGGGAACTGAAGCTTTCTTT
.,.,TRBJ2-7,TRBV29-1,CSVRITYEQYF,TGCAGCGTACGCATCACCTACGAGCAGTACTTC
.,many,TRBJ1-1,TRBV9,CASSIETDPNTEAFF,TGTGCCAGCAGCATAGAGACGGATCCGAACACTGAAGCTTTCTTT
.,once,TRBJ1-2,TRBV2,CASSLRVGQPSAF,TGTGCCAGCAGCTTAAGAGTTGGCCAGCCAAGCGCCTTC
.,.,TRBJ1-6,TRBV7-2,CASSLDSTGPLHF,TGTGCCAGCAGCCTGGACTCCACAGGGCCCCTCCACTTT
.,.,TRBJ1-1,TRBV7-2,CASSRNREAFF,TGTGCCAGCAGCCGCAACAGGGAAGCTTTCTTT
TRBD2,.,TRBJ2-7,TRBV12-3/TRBV12-4,CASSQTTSGSFGVQYF,TGTGCCAGCAGCCAAACCACTAGCGGGAGTTTCGGGGTGCAGTACTTC
TRBD1,.,TRBJ2-5,TRBV7-2,CASSRTGAEQETQYF,TGTGCCAGCAGCCGGACAGGGGCGGAGCAAGAGACCCAGTACTTC
TRBD1,.,TRBJ2-5,TRBV19,CASSMQGDSQETQYF,TGTGCCAGTAGTATGCAGGGGGACAGTCAAGAGACCCAGTACTTC
.,few,TRBJ1-1,TRBV29-1,CSVGDGTEAFF,TGCAGCGTTGGTGACGGCACTGAAGCTTTCTTT
.,many,TRBJ2-5,TRBV7-2,CASSLVSERQETQYF,TGTGCCAGCAGCTTAGTTAGCGAACGCCAAGAGACCCAGTACTTC
.,.,TRBJ2-7,TRBV24-1,CATSEGWDSEQYF,TGTGCCACCAGTGAAGGGTGGGACTCCGAGCAGTACTTC
.,.,TRBJ1-5,TRBV2,CASSEPVEPYEHF,TGTGCCAGCAGTGAACCAGTCGAACCCTACGAGCATTTT
.,.,TRBJ1-6,TRBV20-1,CSAGDGVNSPLHF,TGCAGTGCTGGGGACGGGGTCAATTCACCCCTCCACTTT
TRBD1,.,TRBJ1-6,TRBV9,CASSPDRGREPLHF,TGTGCCAGCAGCCCTGACAGGGGGCGAGAACCCCTCCACTTT